Described below is a single TCR beta chain sequence and its context. The sample comes from a study of long-term antiretroviral therapy in people with HIV. Trimming pared 1 base from V and 4 bases from J, leaving 7 bases between. This CDR3 comprises 13 residues. Looked up from germline, CDR1 is LNHDA and CDR2 is SQIVND (reference sequence). The assay, immunoSEQ v3.0, was run at survey level. Clones were sequenced by immunoSEQ multiplex PCR, and TCRdb holds only the in-frame ones, with some missing. The sample holds some 35,000 clones, approximately 94% seen once. The rearrangement links TRBV19 to TRBJ1-1; D is unresolved. Sequencing used unsorted PBMCs, obtained 4.1 years after starting antiretroviral therapy. The TCR was taken from a woman between 45 and 60 years old with HIV. The CDR3 nucleotides read TGTGCCAGTAGTATAGGTTGGGTCACTGAAGCTTTCTTT. Protein: CASSIGWVTEAFF.